This is a list of T cell receptor beta chains from one sample in a study of response to subunit inactivated influenza vaccine. TCRdb redid the calling of the RT-PCR reads with MiXCR, one entry per CDR3 protein. Of about half a million distinct CDR3 sequences listed, around 9.9% were seen once; the top ten hold over 9.5%. Sequenced material: PBMCs from blood, taken 45 days after vaccination. The receptors stem from a man aged 45-65 years who received an inactivated influenza vaccine. The conserved cysteine and the conserved F or W are not part of the CDR3 here.

V | CDR3
TRBV6-5 | ASSYSGGRTKETQY
TRBV6-4 | ASSKDREGTDTQY
TRBV7-3 | ASSLSQGYEQF
TRBV11-2 | ASSLSGQMEF
TRBV6-5 | ASSYSGQGPETQY
TRBV12-3/TRBV12-4 | ASRLDRGREKLF
TRBV7-9 | ASSQLTEKDGYT
TRBV19 | ASSIGGGADTQY
TRBV10-3 | AISEGGASGASYNEQF
TRBV12-3/TRBV12-4 | ASRPTGSSYEQY
TRBV5-1 | ASSLDRGDEKLF
TRBV5-1 | ASSFFQTTIGNTEAF
TRBV7-2 | ASSIYRGREQY
TRBV6-2/TRBV6-3 | ASLGLAGSYNEQF
TRBV2 | ASRTGTAEKLF
TRBV27 | ASSPPPPGRRVNSTDTQY
TRBV12-3/TRBV12-4 | ASRGTGTETYEQY
TRBV5-4 | ASSSGTMATYGYT
TRBV3-1 | ASSQVGHEQY
TRBV6-2/TRBV6-3 | ASWGVQNLTRAYEQY
TRBV4-3 | ASSLGRGKNTEAF
TRBV7-9 | ASSSRAGLTDTQY
TRBV6-6 | ASRGGTEAF
TRBV11-2 | ASSSAREGNQPQH
TRBV5-5 | ASSELTSTDTQY
TRBV5-1 | ASSYETGTIIEQY
TRBV7-8 | ASSLSTGVFYTEAF
TRBV4-1 | ASSQDSGAGLRGYT
TRBV14 | ASSQVYWGAYNEQF
TRBV6-1 | ASSKTGGSEKLF
TRBV20-1 | SAHSGGVVYEQY
TRBV4-1 | ASSQERGNYGYT
TRBV12-3/TRBV12-4 | ASSRTGGDYGYT
TRBV20-1 | SARGRYFYGYT
TRBV4-1 | ASSRTSGEGYT
TRBV12-3/TRBV12-4 | ASRWTGGTDTQY
TRBV7-9 | ASSLVRGQETQY
TRBV3-1 | ASSQERRQGRNIQY
TRBV7-9 | ASSQIRGSSYNEQF
TRBV7-9 | ASSSDSRTGELF
TRBV12-3/TRBV12-4 | ASSLVAGAPNEQF
TRBV11-2 | ASSLEVDPNHYEQY